Shown below are 6 T cell receptor beta chains from a single sample sequenced in a study of T cell responses to AZD1222 COVID-19 vaccine. Libraries were prepared by immunoSEQ multiplex PCR; TCRdb keeps only in-frame clonotypes and omits some of them. The repertoire holds 160,000 or so clones, with over 80% as singletons. The sequencing here drew on peripheral blood, taken on day 0 of AZD1222 vaccination. The receptors were gathered from an adult in good health.

This chain links TRBV27 with TRBJ2-1, with 12 bases identical to TRBD2. The junction had 6 bases not matched to a gene; V was cut back by 5 bases and J by 7 bases. From germline, CDR1 is MNHEY and CDR2 SMNVEV (reference sequence). This CDR3 spans 15 amino acids. As DNA, the CDR3 is TGTGCCAGCAGTGCCCGACTAGCGGGAGTAAATGAGCAGTTCTTC. It specifies CASSARLAGVNEQFF.

This clone was observed a single time. This sequence joins TRBV19 and TRBJ1-2, with D perhaps TRBD1 (6 bases). V was trimmed by 6 bases and J by 7 bases, leaving 21 bases between them. This CDR3 has 15 amino acids. Germline CDR1 reads LNHDA; CDR2 reads SQIVND (reference sequence). The CDR3 reads CASSPGTLLLSGYTF. The CDR3 region has the DNA TGTGCCAGTAGCCCCGGGACACTATTATTGAGTGGCTACACCTTC.

The rearrangement uses TRBV5-4 and TRBJ2-6, with D uncertain. CDR1 SGHNT and CDR2 YYREEE come from the germline V gene (reference sequence). This CDR3 comprises 15 residues. The V and J ends lost 0 bases and 0 bases respectively, with 4 bases between them. This CDR3 is CASSLAGSGANVLTF. In nucleotides, the CDR3 is TGTGCCAGCAGCTTGGCAGGCTCTGGGGCCAACGTCCTGACTTTC.

This clone was found a few times. The rearrangement uses TRBV19 and TRBJ1-5; D uncertain. This CDR3 spans 13 amino acids. CDR1 and CDR2 (germline): LNHDA, SQIVND (reference sequence). V lost 5 bases and J 0 bases, leaving 5 bases between the germline ends. The CDR3 here is CASSPYSNQPQHF. In DNA, the CDR3 is TGTGCCAGTAGTCCGTATAGCAATCAGCCCCAGCATTTT.

V is TRBV9 and J is TRBJ1-6; maybe TRBD1 (5 bases). Germline V gives CDR1 SGDLS, CDR2 YYNGEE. V was pared by 0 bases and J by 6 bases, with 10 bases between. The length of the CDR3 is 15 residues. The CDR3 sequence is CASSVVRGRNSPLHF. In nucleotides, the CDR3 is TGTGCCAGCAGCGTAGTTCGGGGCCGTAATTCACCCCTCCACTTT. Looking up the rest from reference TRBV9 and TRBJ1-6 gives the full variable domain: DSGVTQTPKHLITATGQRVTLRCSPRSGDLSVYWYQQSLDQGLQFLIQYYNGEERAKGNILERFSAQQFPDLHSELNLSSLELGDSALYFCASSVVRGRNSPLHFGNGTRLTVT.

The chain uses TRBV6-5 and TRBJ2-7; a possible D gene is TRBD1 (6 bases). The V end was cut by 4 bases, the J end by 5 bases, with 15 bases between. Germline CDR1 MNHEY, CDR2 SVGAGI. This CDR3 has 14 amino acids. CDR3 protein: CASSWSGQKNEQYF. Here the CDR3 DNA reads TGTGCCAGCAGTTGGTCCGGACAGAAGAACGAGCAGTACTTC.